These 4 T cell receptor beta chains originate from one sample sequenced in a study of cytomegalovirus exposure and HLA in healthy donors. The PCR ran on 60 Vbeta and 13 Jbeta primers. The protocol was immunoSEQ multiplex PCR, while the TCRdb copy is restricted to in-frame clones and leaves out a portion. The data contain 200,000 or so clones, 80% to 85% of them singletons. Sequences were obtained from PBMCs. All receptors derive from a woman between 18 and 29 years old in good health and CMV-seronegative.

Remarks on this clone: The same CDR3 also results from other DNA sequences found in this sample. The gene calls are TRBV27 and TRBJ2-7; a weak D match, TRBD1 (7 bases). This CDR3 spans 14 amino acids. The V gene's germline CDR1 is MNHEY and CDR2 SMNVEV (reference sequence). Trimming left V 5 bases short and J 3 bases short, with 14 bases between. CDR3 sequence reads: CASSPAGGSYEQYF. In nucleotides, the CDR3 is TGTGCCAGCAGTCCTGCAGGGGGGAGCTACGAGCAGTACTTC.

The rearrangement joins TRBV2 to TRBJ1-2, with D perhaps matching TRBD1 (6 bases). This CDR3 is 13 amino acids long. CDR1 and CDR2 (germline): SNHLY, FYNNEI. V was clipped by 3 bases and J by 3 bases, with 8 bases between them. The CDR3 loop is CASSDWTDYGYTF. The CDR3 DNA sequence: TGTGCCAGCAGTGACTGGACAGACTATGGCTACACCTTC.

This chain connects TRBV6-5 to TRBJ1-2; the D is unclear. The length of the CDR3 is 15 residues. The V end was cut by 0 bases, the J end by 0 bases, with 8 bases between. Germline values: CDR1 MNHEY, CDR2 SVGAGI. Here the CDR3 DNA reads TGTGCCAGCAGTTACTCATACCTAGCTAACTATGGCTACACCTTC. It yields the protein CASSYSYLANYGYTF.

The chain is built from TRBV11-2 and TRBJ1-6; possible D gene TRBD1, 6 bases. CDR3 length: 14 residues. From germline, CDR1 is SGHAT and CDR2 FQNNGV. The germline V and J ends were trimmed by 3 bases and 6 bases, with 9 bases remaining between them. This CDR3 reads CASSFTGSNSPLHF. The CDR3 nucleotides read TGTGCCAGCAGCTTCACAGGGTCTAATTCACCCCTCCACTTT.